The subject of this entry is one TCR beta chain. Its target is not known. Here immunoSEQ multiplex PCR was the method, and the copy in TCRdb shows in-frame clones only, minus some. The sample consists of some 64,000 clones, about 94% of them appearing once. The data originate from a study of T cells after posttransplantation cyclophosphamide. General study findings and limits: Donor CD8+ memory clones often dominated recipient blood repertoires at later times.

Per germline, CDR1 WSHSY and CDR2 SAAADI. This CDR3 comprises 11 residues. Trimming left V 3 bases short and J 8 bases short, with 5 bases between. The receptor's source is a young woman in good health and a related stem cell transplant donor. Sequenced sample: PBMCs. The chain combines TRBV10-2 with TRBJ2-1; D unresolved. For the CDR3, the DNA is TGCGCCAGCAGTGATGAATATGAGCAGTTCTTC. Its protein is CASSDEYEQFF.